This T cell receptor beta chain was sequenced during a study of cytomegalovirus exposure and HLA in healthy donors. Overall study context: The Caucasian-associated ancestry cluster held roughly 84% of around 380 genotyped donors. The study, taken as a whole, reports: TCR beta chain V- and J-gene trimming was linked, in a later analysis, to a missense variant in DCLRE1C. Specificity of three CMV-associated chains for CMV antigens was verified in vitro.

Germline V gene sequence: CDR1 MDHEN, CDR2 SYDVKM. This CDR3 contains 12 residues. The ends were cut back, 2 bases at V and 7 bases at J, with 8 bases in the middle. Donors sampled were nominally healthy, though unrecorded immune exposures were likely. A note on this clone: Its target is not known.

Primers for the PCR totalled 60 Vbeta and 13 Jbeta. The data were produced by immunoSEQ multiplex PCR, yet TCRdb's version contains in-frame clones alone and is incomplete. The data contain about 110,000 clones, approximately 70% of them singletons. The sequence derives from a woman aged 25 to 39 in good health and CMV-seronegative. Specimen: PBMCs. The chain uses TRBV28 and TRBJ1-2; the D is unclear. CDR3 protein: CASSLRESGYTF. The CDR3 coding sequence is TGTGCCAGCAGTTTAAGGGAGTCTGGCTACACCTTC.